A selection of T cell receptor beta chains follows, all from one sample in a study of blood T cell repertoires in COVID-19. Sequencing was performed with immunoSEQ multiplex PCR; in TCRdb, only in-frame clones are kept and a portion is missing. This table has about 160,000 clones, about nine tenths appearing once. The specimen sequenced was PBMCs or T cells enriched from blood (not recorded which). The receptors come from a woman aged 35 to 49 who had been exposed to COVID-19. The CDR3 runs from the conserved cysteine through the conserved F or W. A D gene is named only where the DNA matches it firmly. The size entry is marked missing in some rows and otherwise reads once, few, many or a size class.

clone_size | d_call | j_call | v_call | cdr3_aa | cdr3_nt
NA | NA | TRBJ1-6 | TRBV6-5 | CASSYPDKGNSPLHF | TGTGCCAGCAGTTACCCGGACAAGGGCAATTCACCCCTCCACTTT
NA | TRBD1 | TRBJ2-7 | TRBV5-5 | CASSLPSDRAGEQYF | TGTGCCAGCAGCTTGCCCTCCGACAGGGCTGGCGAGCAGTACTTC
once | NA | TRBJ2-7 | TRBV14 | CASSQAGVSYEQYF | TGTGCCAGCAGCCAAGCAGGGGTCTCCTACGAGCAGTACTTC
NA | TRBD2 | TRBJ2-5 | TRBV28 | CASSTIRREGLQETQYF | TGTGCCAGCAGCACCATCAGGCGGGAGGGCCTACAGGAGACCCAGTACTTC
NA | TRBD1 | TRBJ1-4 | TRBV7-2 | CASSLSHNRGEKLFF | TGTGCCAGCAGCTTAAGTCACAACAGGGGGGAAAAACTGTTTTTT
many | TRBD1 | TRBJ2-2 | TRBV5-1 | CASSLGGTGLTGELFF | TGCGCCAGCAGCTTGGGAGGGACAGGGCTCACCGGGGAGCTGTTTTTT
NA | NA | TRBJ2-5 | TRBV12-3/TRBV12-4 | CASSLRQLRAQYF | TGTGCCAGCAGTTTGCGACAGCTCAGGGCCCAGTACTTC
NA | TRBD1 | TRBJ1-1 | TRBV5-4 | CASSFGQGPLTGEAFF | TGTGCCAGCAGCTTCGGACAGGGGCCACTTACGGGTGAAGCTTTCTTT
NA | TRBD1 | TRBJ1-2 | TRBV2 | CASTWSQTGGPNNYGYTF | TGTGCCAGCACGTGGTCTCAGACAGGGGGCCCCAACAACTATGGCTACACCTTC
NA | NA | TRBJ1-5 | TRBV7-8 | CASSLGGGSNQPQHF | TGTGCCAGCAGCTTAGGGGGAGGGAGCAATCAGCCCCAGCATTTT
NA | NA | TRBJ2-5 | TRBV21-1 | CASPPDKYQETQYF | TGTGCCAGCCCTCCGGACAAGTACCAAGAGACCCAGTACTTC
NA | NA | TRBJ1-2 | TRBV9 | CASSVEAGSLYYGYTF | TGTGCCAGCAGCGTAGAGGCAGGGTCCCTTTACTATGGCTACACCTTC